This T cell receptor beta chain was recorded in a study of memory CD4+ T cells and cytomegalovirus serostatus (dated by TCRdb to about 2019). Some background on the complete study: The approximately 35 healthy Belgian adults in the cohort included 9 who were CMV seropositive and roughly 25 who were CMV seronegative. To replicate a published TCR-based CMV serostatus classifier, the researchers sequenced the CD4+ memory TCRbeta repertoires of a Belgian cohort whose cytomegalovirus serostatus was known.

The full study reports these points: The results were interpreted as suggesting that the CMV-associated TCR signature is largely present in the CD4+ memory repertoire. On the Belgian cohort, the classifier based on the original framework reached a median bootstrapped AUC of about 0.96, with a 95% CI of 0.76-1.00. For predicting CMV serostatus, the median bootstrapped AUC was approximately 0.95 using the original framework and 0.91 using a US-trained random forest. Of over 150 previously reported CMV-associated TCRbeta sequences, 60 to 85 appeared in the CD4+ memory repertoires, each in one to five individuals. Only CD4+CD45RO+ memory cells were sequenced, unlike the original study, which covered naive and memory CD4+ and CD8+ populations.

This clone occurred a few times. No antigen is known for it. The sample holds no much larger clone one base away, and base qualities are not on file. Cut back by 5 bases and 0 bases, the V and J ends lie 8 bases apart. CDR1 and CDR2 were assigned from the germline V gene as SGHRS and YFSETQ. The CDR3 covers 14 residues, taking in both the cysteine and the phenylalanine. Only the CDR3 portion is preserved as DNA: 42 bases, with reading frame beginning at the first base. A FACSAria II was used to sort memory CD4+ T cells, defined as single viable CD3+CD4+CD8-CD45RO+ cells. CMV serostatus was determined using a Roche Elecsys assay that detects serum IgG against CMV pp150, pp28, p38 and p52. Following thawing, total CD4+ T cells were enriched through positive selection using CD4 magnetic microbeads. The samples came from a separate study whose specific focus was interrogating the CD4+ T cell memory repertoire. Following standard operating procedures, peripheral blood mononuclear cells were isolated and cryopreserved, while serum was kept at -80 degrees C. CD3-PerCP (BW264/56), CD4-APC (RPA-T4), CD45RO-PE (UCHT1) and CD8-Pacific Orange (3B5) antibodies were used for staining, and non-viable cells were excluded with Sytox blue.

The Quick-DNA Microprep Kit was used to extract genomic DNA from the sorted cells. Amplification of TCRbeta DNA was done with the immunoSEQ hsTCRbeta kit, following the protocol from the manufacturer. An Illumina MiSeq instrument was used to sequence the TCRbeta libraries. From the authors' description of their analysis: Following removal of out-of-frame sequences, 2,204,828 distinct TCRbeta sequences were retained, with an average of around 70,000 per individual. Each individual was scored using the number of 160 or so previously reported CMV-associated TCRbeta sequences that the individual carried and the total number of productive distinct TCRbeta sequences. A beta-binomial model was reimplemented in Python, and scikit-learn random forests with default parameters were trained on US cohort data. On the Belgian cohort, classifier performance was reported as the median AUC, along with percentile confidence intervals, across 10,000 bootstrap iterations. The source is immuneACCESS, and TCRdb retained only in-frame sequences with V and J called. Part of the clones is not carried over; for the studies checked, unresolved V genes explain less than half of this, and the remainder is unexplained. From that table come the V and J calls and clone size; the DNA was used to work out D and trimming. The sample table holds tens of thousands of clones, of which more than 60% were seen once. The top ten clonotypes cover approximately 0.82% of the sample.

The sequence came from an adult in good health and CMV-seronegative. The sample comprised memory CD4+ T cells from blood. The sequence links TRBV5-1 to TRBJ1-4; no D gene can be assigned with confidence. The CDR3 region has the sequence CASSEASTNEKLFF. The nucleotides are TGCGCCAGCAGTGAAGCTTCAACTAATGAAAAACTGTTTTTT.